This entry lists 32 T cell receptor beta chains sequenced from one sample in a study of patients and donors after allogeneic stem cell transplantation. TCRdb recomputed calls from the RT-PCR reads with MiXCR, one row per CDR3 protein. The data hold roughly 250,000 distinct CDR3 sequences, with 12% to 15% observed a single time. The sequenced sample consisted of blood, either unsorted or a sorted T cell fraction (not recorded which). Every receptor here comes from a human donor who was either an allogeneic HSCT recipient or a stem cell or donor lymphocyte infusion donor (not recorded which). It is not recorded whose cells these are; they may come from a transplant donor.

The V and J genes are TRBV12-3 or TRBV12-4 and TRBJ1-2; 10 nucleotides align to TRBD1. V trimming: 6 bases; J trimming: 7 bases; junction bases outside the gene matches: 8. The CDR3 is 14 residues long. CDR3 sequence: CASSATRQGAGYTF. The CDR3 DNA sequence: TGTGCCAGCAGCGCTACAAGACAGGGGGCTGGCTACACCTTC.

This clonotype has only a few counts. The DNA of the CDR3 is TGTGCCAGCAGCCCCGAAGTAGCGGGGGGGCCTCGTACGCAGTATTTT. As protein: CASSPEVAGGPRTQYF. The chain has TRBV7-2 and TRBJ2-3; TRBD2 matches at 11 bases. This CDR3 region has 16 residues. V gave up 5 bases and J gave up 8 bases; unmatched junction bases: 12. Germline V gene lookup returns CDR1 SGHTA and CDR2 FQGNSA.

The chain combines TRBV3-1 with TRBJ2-1; 16 positions agree with TRBD2. Trimming took 1 base from V and 9 from J; bases not matched to a gene: 6. Germline CDR1 is LGHDT and CDR2 is YNNKEL (reference sequence). The CDR3 has 17 residues. The CDR3 protein is CASSQGGLAGGLGEQFF. The CDR3 DNA sequence: TGTGCCAGCAGCCAAGGGGGACTAGCGGGGGGGCTTGGTGAGCAGTTCTTC.

By sample share, this clonotype is medium-sized. This sequence joins TRBV12-3 or TRBV12-4 and TRBJ2-7, with D possibly matching TRBD1 (5 bases). The CDR3 spans 13 residues. The germline V and J ends were trimmed by 6 bases and 3 bases, with 12 bases remaining between them. CDR3 region: CASSRAQGYEQYF. The DNA of the CDR3 is TGTGCCAGCAGCCGGGCCCAGGGCTACGAGCAGTACTTC.

The V and J genes are TRBV19 and TRBJ1-1; D is unresolved. V lost 7 bases, J lost 1 base, and 4 bases lay in between. The CDR3 is 11 amino acids. Germline V gene data show CDR1 as LNHDA and CDR2 as SQIVND (reference sequence). CDR3 residues: CASISNTEAFF. In nucleotides, the CDR3 is TGTGCCAGTATTTCGAACACTGAAGCTTTCTTT.

The sample holds a few counts of this clonotype. This sequence may be a read error, since a much larger clone differs from it by one base. The rearrangement uses TRBV7-6 and TRBJ2-7; D unresolved. V shed 3 bases and J shed 0 bases, with 9 bases lying between them. Germline V gene data show CDR1 as SGHVS and CDR2 as FNYEAQ. CDR3 size: 14 residues. The CDR3 DNA is TGTGCCAGCAGCTTCGGACCGAGCTCCTACGAGCAGTACTTC. Protein: CASSFGPSSYEQYF.

This clonotype has a count of ten or more. This rearrangement joins TRBV5-1 to TRBJ2-1, with TRBD2 as a possible D gene (5 bases). The CDR3 runs 15 residues. In germline, CDR1 is SGHRS, CDR2 YFSETQ. The ends were cut back, 0 bases at V and 0 bases at J, with 7 bases in the middle. This CDR3 reads CASSLAAASYNEQFF. The CDR3, as DNA: TGCGCCAGCAGCTTGGCAGCGGCCTCCTACAATGAGCAGTTCTTC. The full variable domain, with the rest looked up from reference TRBV5-1 and TRBJ2-1, is KAGVTQTPRYLIKTRGQQVTLSCSPISGHRSVSWYQQTPGQGLQFLFEYFSETQRNKGNFPGRFSGRQFSNSRSEMNVSTLELGDSALYLCASSLAAASYNEQFFGPGTRLTVL.

The rearrangement links TRBV7-9 to TRBJ2-1; D is unclear. The V and J ends lost 2 bases and 13 bases respectively, with 15 bases between them. Germline CDR1 reads SEHNR; CDR2 reads FQNEAQ (reference sequence). CDR3 length: 13 residues. The CDR3: CASSLSGPLNQFF. In DNA, the CDR3 is TGTGCCAGCAGCTTATCAGGTCCCCTTAATCAGTTCTTC.

This clonotype has just a few counts. The chain couples TRBV13 to TRBJ2-1, with TRBD2 identical over 9 bases. J lost 7 bases, V lost 1 base, and 8 bases had no gene match. Germline CDR1 and CDR2: PRHDT and FYEKMQ (reference sequence). The CDR3 consists of 16 residues. CDR3 sequence reads: CASSLVGREGLNEQFF. The CDR3 DNA follows: TGTGCCAGCAGCTTAGTAGGGCGGGAGGGCCTTAATGAGCAGTTCTTC.

At least ten counts were recorded for this clonotype. V and J are TRBV2 and TRBJ2-2; TRBD2 aligns across 13 bases. The trim removed 6 bases at V and 4 bases at J, leaving 2 bases unmatched. The CDR3 contains 15 residues. Germline V CDR1 and CDR2: SNHLY, FYNNEI. The CDR3: CASRGTSGATGELFF. The CDR3 DNA sequence: TGTGCCAGCAGGGGGACTAGCGGGGCCACCGGGGAGCTGTTTTTT.

This chain connects TRBV5-4 to TRBJ2-7; a possible D gene is TRBD1 (6 bases). Germline CDR1 SGHNT, CDR2 YYREEE (reference sequence). This CDR3 contains 15 residues. Trimming took 1 base from V and 0 from J, leaving 11 bases between them. In DNA form, the CDR3 reads TGTGCCAGCAGCTTGACAGGGATCCTCTCCTACGAGCAGTACTTC. Its protein product is CASSLTGILSYEQYF.

This chain links TRBV4-2 with TRBJ2-3, with 14 bases lining up with TRBD2. V shed 4 bases and J 4 bases; nucleotides not matched to a gene: 7. The CDR3 totals 17 residues. Germline CDR1 LGHNA, CDR2 YNFKEQ. As DNA, the CDR3 is TGTGCCAGCAGCCCAGAGGGACTAGCGGGAGATCCAGATACGCAGTATTTT. Translating it yields CASSPEGLAGDPDTQYF.

The chain is built from TRBV29-1 and TRBJ1-1; weak D call: TRBD1 (6 bases). From germline, CDR1 is SQVTM and CDR2 ANQGSEA. CDR3 length equals 14 residues. V was clipped by 4 bases and J by 4 bases, with 16 bases between them. Here the CDR3 reads CSVGAAGGSTEAFF. For the CDR3, the DNA is TGCAGCGTTGGGGCGGCGGGGGGCAGCACTGAAGCTTTCTTT.

The V gene is TRBV15, the J gene TRBJ1-5; D remains ambiguous. There are 15 residues in the CDR3. The germline V and J ends were trimmed by 5 bases and 0 bases, with 11 bases remaining between them. CDR1 and CDR2 from the germline V gene are LNHNV and YYDKDF (reference sequence). CDR3 residues: CATSPSSYSNQPQHF. The CDR3 coding sequence is TGTGCCACCAGCCCCAGCAGTTATAGCAATCAGCCCCAGCATTTT.

This clonotype has only a few counts. This chain links TRBV10-3 with TRBJ2-1; 12 bases map to TRBD1. Germline CDR1 and CDR2: ENHRY and SYGVKD. With V trimmed by 0 bases and J by 6 bases, 6 bases remained unmatched. The CDR3 spans 17 residues. This CDR3 is CAISESGTGGGSNEQFF. The CDR3 DNA reads TGTGCCATCAGTGAGTCTGGGACAGGGGGCGGTAGCAATGAGCAGTTCTTC.

The V call is TRBV29-1, the J call TRBJ1-3; D gene uncertain. V was pared by 5 bases and J by 0 bases, with 11 bases between. This CDR3 comprises 14 residues. CDR1 is SQVTM and CDR2 is ANQGSEA in the germline V gene. CDR3 region: CSVLSPRSGNTIYF. The DNA of the CDR3 is TGCAGCGTTTTATCCCCGCGCTCTGGAAACACCATATATTTT.

This clonotype was seen a few times. The V and J genes are TRBV20-1 and TRBJ1-5; possible D gene TRBD1, 6 bases. The germline CDR1 and CDR2 sequences are DFQATT and SNEGSKA (reference sequence). Trimming removed 4 bases from V and 0 bases from J, with 13 bases in between. There are 15 residues in the CDR3. For the CDR3, the DNA is TGCAGTGCTAAAAAAGGGACATATAGCAATCAGCCCCAGCATTTT. Protein product: CSAKKGTYSNQPQHF.

The chain combines TRBV24-1 with TRBJ1-5; D possibly corresponds to TRBD1 (5 bases). There are 13 residues in the CDR3. Germline lookup yields CDR1 KGHDR and CDR2 SFDVKD. V was cut by 7 bases and J by 7 bases, with 13 bases left in between. The CDR3 coding sequence is TGTGCCACCAGGGGGGTGGTTGGGCAGCCCCAGCATTTT. Protein product: CATRGVVGQPQHF.

This clonotype was observed a few times. Here the CDR3 reads CASREGGANVLTF. CDR3 in DNA: TGCGCCAGCAGGGAGGGGGGGGCCAACGTCCTGACTTTC. This sequence joins TRBV5-1 and TRBJ2-6, with D possibly being TRBD2 (6 bases). The CDR3 covers 13 residues. From germline, CDR1 is SGHRS and CDR2 YFSETQ. The V and J ends lost 5 bases and 4 bases respectively, with 7 bases between them.

The chain links TRBV6-2 or TRBV6-3 to TRBJ2-2, with a tentative D call TRBD1 (5 bases). Germline CDR1 MNHEY, CDR2 SVGEGT. This CDR3 has 14 residues. Trimming removed 6 bases at V and 7 bases at J, with 15 bases between. The CDR3 is CASSLLGASGELFF. The CDR3 DNA follows: TGTGCCAGCAGCCTTTTAGGGGCGAGCGGGGAGCTGTTTTTT.

The table lists this clonotype with many counts. The chain carries TRBV20-1 and TRBJ1-2; 7 bases are a match to TRBD1. Per germline, CDR1 DFQATT and CDR2 SNEGSKA (reference sequence). The CDR3 is made up of 12 amino acids. V was clipped by 6 bases and J by 3 bases; unmatched bases: 4. This chain's CDR3 is CSAPGTDYGYTF. CDR3 bases: TGCAGTGCGCCGGGGACAGACTATGGCTACACCTTC.

This clonotype turned up a few times. V usage is TRBV30 and J usage is TRBJ2-4; 10 bases are a match to TRBD1. The CDR3 covers 14 residues. The germline V gene encodes CDR1 GTSNPN and CDR2 SVGIG (reference sequence). V dropped 3 bases and J dropped 9; count of bases not matched to a gene: 8. CDR3 loop: CAWRTGTGASIQYF. The CDR3 nucleotides read TGTGCCTGGAGAACCGGGACAGGGGCGTCCATTCAGTACTTC.

Only a few counts were recorded for this clonotype. The CDR3 DNA reads as TGTGCCAGCTCACCAAAGCGGGGGGAATCATACAATGAGCAGTTCTTC. Protein sequence: CASSPKRGESYNEQFF. The rearrangement uses TRBV18 and TRBJ2-1; 9 bases are shared with TRBD2. There are 16 residues in the CDR3. Germline CDR1 reads KGHSH; CDR2 reads LQKENI. V lost 2 bases and J lost 4; bases outside the gene matches: 6.

The gene calls are TRBV20-1 and TRBJ2-7, with 7 bases matching TRBD1. This CDR3 is 13 amino acids long. Germline CDR1 reads DFQATT; CDR2 reads SNEGSKA (reference sequence). The junction had 11 bases not matched to a gene; V was cut back by 3 bases and J by 9 bases. CDR3 region: CSASYFADRSQYF. CDR3 nucleotides: TGCAGTGCTAGTTACTTTGCGGACAGGTCGCAGTACTTC.

This rearrangement joins TRBV6-1 to TRBJ1-5; no clear D gene. Germline V gives CDR1 MNHNS, CDR2 SASEGT. The CDR3 totals 13 residues. The V gene lost 8 bases and the J gene lost 8 bases, with 16 bases spanning the gap. CDR3 in DNA: TGTGCCAGCGGTCCGCAGGCTTTTGAGCCCCAGCATTTT. This sequence encodes CASGPQAFEPQHF.

This sequence joins TRBV30 and TRBJ2-3, with 9 bases lining up with TRBD2. The ends lost 6 bases at V and 10 bases at J; junction bases unmatched: 14. CDR1 is GTSNPN, CDR2 SVGIG, per germline (reference sequence). The CDR3 covers 14 residues. The CDR3 sequence is CACQVAGVVSAQYF. As DNA, the CDR3 is TGTGCCTGCCAAGTAGCGGGGGTTGTTTCGGCGCAGTATTTT.

The chain employs TRBV5-4 and TRBJ2-3, with D perhaps assigned TRBD1 or TRBD2 (5 bases each). CDR1 is SGHNT and CDR2 is YYREEE in the germline V gene (reference sequence). V was shortened by 3 bases and J by 5 bases, with 22 bases between the two germline ends. The CDR3 loop spans 17 amino acids. The CDR3 DNA reads TGTGCCAGCAGCTCCCAACGGCTTTGGGGGAGTGGAGATACGCAGTATTTT. Translating it yields CASSSQRLWGSGDTQYF.

This clonotype was counted a few times. The J gene is TRBJ2-7, the V gene TRBV6-1; D gene unclear. CDR1 MNHNS and CDR2 SASEGT come from the germline V gene. The CDR3 totals 12 residues. The germline V and J ends were trimmed by 1 base and 3 bases, with 4 bases remaining between them. The CDR3, as DNA: TGTGCCAGCAGTGAAGAGGGCTACGAGCAGTACTTC. This encodes CASSEEGYEQYF.

This clonotype has a count of ten or more. The CDR3 region is CASSPHVGAAGNTIYF. Written as DNA, the CDR3 is TGTGCCAGCAGCCCCCATGTGGGGGCTGCTGGAAACACCATATATTTT. The chain has TRBV9 and TRBJ1-3; the D gene is possibly TRBD1 (6 bases). V was cut by 4 bases and J by 2 bases, with 16 bases left in between. Germline CDR1 SGDLS, CDR2 YYNGEE. CDR3 length equals 16 residues. The whole variable domain, filled in from reference TRBV9 and TRBJ1-3, reads DSGVTQTPKHLITATGQRVTLRCSPRSGDLSVYWYQQSLDQGLQFLIQYYNGEERAKGNILERFSAQQFPDLHSELNLSSLELGDSALYFCASSPHVGAAGNTIYFGEGSWLTVV.

This clonotype turned up a few times. J is TRBJ2-2 and V is TRBV12-5; D is unresolved. The CDR3 loop spans 14 amino acids. CDR1 and CDR2 from the germline V gene are LGHNT and FRNRAP. Between the trimmed V and J ends, which lost 1 base and 4 bases, there was a span of 7 bases. In nucleotides, the CDR3 is TGTGCTAGTGGTTTGGGACACTCCACCGGGGAGCTGTTTTTT. Residues: CASGLGHSTGELFF.

In this sample, this clonotype turned up once. The V gene is TRBV20-1, the J gene TRBJ1-2, with D unresolved. Germline V gene lookup returns CDR1 DFQATT and CDR2 SNEGSKA (reference sequence). The CDR3 has 11 amino acids. With 3 bases removed from V and 10 bases from J, the gap between germline ends came to 12 bases. CDR3 amino acids: CSASSQALYTF. CDR3 bases: TGCAGTGCTAGTAGTCAGGCCCTCTACACCTTC.

The genes are TRBV12-3 or TRBV12-4 and TRBJ1-2; D gene ambiguous. Trimming left V 6 bases short and J 8 bases short, with 16 bases between. The CDR3 contains 13 residues. Written as DNA, the CDR3 is TGTGCCAGCAGCGGCCGTAGGGCTCAAGGCTACACCTTC. Translating it yields CASSGRRAQGYTF.